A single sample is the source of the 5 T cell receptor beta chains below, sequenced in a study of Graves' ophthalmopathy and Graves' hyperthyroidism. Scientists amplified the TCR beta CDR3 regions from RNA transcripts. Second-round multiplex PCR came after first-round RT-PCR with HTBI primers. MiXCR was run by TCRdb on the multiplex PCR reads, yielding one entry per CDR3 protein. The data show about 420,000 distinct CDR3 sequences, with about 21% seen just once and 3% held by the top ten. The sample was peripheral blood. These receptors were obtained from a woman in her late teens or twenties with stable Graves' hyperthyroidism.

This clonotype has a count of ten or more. The CDR3 DNA is TGTGCCAGCACCCTGTTCCGGACCCAGTACTTC. Protein sequence: CASTLFRTQYF. The V and J genes are TRBV7-2 and TRBJ2-5; D is unclear. V shed 7 bases and J shed 7 bases, with 10 bases lying between them. The germline V gene has CDR1 SGHTA and CDR2 FQGNSA. The CDR3 is made up of 11 amino acids.

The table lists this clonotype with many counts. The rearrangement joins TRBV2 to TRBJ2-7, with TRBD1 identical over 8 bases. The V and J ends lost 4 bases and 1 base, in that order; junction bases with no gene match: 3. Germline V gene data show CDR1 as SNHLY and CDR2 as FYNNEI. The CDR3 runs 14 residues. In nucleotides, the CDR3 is TGTGCCAGCAGTGGGCGGACAGGGTCCTACGAGCAGTACTTC. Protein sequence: CASSGRTGSYEQYF. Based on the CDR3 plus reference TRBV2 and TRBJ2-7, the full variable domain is EPEVTQTPSHQVTQMGQEVILRCVPISNHLYFYWYRQILGQKVEFLVSFYNNEISEKSEIFDDQFSVERPDGSNFTLKIRSTKLEDSAMYFCASSGRTGSYEQYFGPGTRLTVT.

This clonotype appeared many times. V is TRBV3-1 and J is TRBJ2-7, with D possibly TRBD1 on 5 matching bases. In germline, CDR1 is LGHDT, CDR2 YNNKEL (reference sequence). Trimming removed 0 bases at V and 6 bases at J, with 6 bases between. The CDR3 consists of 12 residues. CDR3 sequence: CASSQEGREQYF. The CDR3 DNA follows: TGTGCCAGCAGCCAAGAGGGGCGCGAGCAGTACTTC.

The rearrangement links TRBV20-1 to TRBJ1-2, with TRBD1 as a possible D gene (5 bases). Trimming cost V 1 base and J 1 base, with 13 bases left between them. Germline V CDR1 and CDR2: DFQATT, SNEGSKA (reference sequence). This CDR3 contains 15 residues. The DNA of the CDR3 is TGCAGTGCTAGAGCAGGGTACCTCGGTAACTATGGCTACACCTTC. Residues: CSARAGYLGNYGYTF.

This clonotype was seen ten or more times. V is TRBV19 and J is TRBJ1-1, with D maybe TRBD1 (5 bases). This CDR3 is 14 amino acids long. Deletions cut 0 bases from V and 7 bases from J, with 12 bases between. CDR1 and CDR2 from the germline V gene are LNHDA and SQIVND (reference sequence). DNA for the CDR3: TGTGCCAGTAGTATAGAGGGGACCGTTGTTGAAGCTTTCTTT. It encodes CASSIEGTVVEAFF. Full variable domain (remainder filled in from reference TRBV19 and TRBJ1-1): DGGITQSPKYLFRKEGQNVTLSCEQNLNHDAMYWYRQDPGQGLRLIYYSQIVNDFQKGDIAEGYSVSREKKESFPLTVTSAQKNPTAFYLCASSIEGTVVEAFFGQGTRLTVV.